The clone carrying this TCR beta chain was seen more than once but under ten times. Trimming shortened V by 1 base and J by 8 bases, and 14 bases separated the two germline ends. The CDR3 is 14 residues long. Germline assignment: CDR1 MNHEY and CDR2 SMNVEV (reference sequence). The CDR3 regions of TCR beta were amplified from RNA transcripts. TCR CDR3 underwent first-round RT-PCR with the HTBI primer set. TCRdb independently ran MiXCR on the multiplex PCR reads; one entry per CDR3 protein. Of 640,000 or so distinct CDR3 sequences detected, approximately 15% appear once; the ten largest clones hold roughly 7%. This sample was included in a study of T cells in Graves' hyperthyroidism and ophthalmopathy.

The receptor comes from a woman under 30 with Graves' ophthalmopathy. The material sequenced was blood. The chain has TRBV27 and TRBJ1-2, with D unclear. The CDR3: CASSLWAGRGGYTF. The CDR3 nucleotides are TGTGCCAGCAGTTTATGGGCAGGCCGAGGAGGCTACACCTTC.